These 24 T cell receptor beta chains originate from one sample sequenced in a study of shared clonotypes between healthy human individuals. TCRdb's copy holds only in-frame clones and misses some; the assay was immunoSEQ multiplex PCR. This sample has millions of clones; 80% to 95% occur once, and the top ten carry 0.39%. Sequenced material: naive CD4+ T cells from PBMCs. Sample subset: CD45RA+ positively selected. The receptors were sampled from a man aged 18 to 35 in good health. Some clones in this sample may be carry-over from other donors' samples.

Note on this clone: An end of the junction differs from the germline gene, which may be a read error. The chain employs TRBV30 and TRBJ2-5, with TRBD1 identical over 7 bases. Germline V gene sequence: CDR1 GTSNPN, CDR2 SVGIG (reference sequence). The CDR3 spans 14 residues. CDR3 DNA sequence: TGTGCCTGGGGTGTGACAGGGATGCAAGAGACCCAGTACTTC. This sequence encodes CAWGVTGMQETQYF.

As to this clone: The sample has other DNA sequences that encode this CDR3 too. The genes are TRBV4-3 and TRBJ2-3; D not certain. V was pared by 1 base and J by 5 bases, with 1 base between. This CDR3 contains 11 residues. Germline CDR1 and CDR2: LGHNA and YSLEER. The CDR3 loop is CASSQGDTQYF. The CDR3, as DNA: TGCGCCAGCAGCCAAGGAGATACGCAGTATTTT.

This chain joins TRBV27 and TRBJ2-5; 11 bases agree with TRBD1. Germline V gives CDR1 MNHEY, CDR2 SMNVEV (reference sequence). Losses at the gene ends were 5 bases for V and 4 bases for J; bases not matched to a gene: 6. CDR3 length equals 15 residues. The CDR3 reads CASSGQGAPRETQYF. The CDR3, as DNA: TGTGCCAGCAGTGGACAGGGGGCGCCCCGAGAGACCCAGTACTTC.

V usage is TRBV7-3 and J usage is TRBJ2-3; D gene unclear. The ends were cut back, 1 base at V and 4 bases at J, with 9 bases in the middle. Germline loops: CDR1 SGHTA, CDR2 FQGTGA. The CDR3 loop spans 14 amino acids. DNA of the CDR3: TGTGCCAGCAGCTTAAGGGGTAGGCCAGATACGCAGTATTTT. Translation: CASSLRGRPDTQYF.

J is TRBJ1-1 and V is TRBV27; D might be TRBD1 (5 bases). In germline, CDR1 is MNHEY, CDR2 SMNVEV (reference sequence). V was clipped by 6 bases and J by 1 base, with 6 bases between them. This CDR3 spans 12 amino acids. CDR3 sequence (DNA): TGTGCCAGCAGGGGGGGGAACACTGAAGCTTTCTTT. Translation: CASRGGNTEAFF.

The chain is built from TRBV19 and TRBJ1-2; D gene unclear. There are 16 residues in the CDR3. Germline CDR1 and CDR2: LNHDA and SQIVND (reference sequence). Trimming left V 3 bases short and J 2 bases short, with 16 bases between. The CDR3 bases are TGTGCCAGTAGTATTACTGTGGGCCCAGGAAACTATGGCTACACCTTC. It is translated as CASSITVGPGNYGYTF. Variable domain in full (rest from reference TRBV19 and TRBJ1-2): DGGITQSPKYLFRKEGQNVTLSCEQNLNHDAMYWYRQDPGQGLRLIYYSQIVNDFQKGDIAEGYSVSREKKESFPLTVTSAQKNPTAFYLCASSITVGPGNYGYTFGSGTRLTVV.

The V and J genes are TRBV5-4 and TRBJ2-3; D perhaps matches TRBD1 (6 bases). V gave up 4 bases and J gave up 6 bases, with 12 bases separating them. Germline V gives CDR1 SGHNT, CDR2 YYREEE (reference sequence). The CDR3 has 13 amino acids. The CDR3 region is CASSIYRDDTQYF. For the CDR3, the DNA is TGTGCCAGCAGCATCTACAGGGATGATACGCAGTATTTT.

In this sample, this clone turned up a few times. The rearrangement links TRBV19 to TRBJ1-1; TRBD1 aligns across 8 bases. This CDR3 contains 14 residues. Trimming at V came to 5 bases and at J to 1 base, leaving 3 bases not matched to a gene. Germline CDR1 is LNHDA and CDR2 is SQIVND (reference sequence). The CDR3 bases are TGTGCCAGTAGTGACAGGGGCAGGAACACTGAAGCTTTCTTT. This gives the protein CASSDRGRNTEAFF.

As to this clone: Other DNA sequences of this sample code for an identical CDR3. The CDR3 protein is CASSYRGGYGYTF. Here the CDR3 DNA reads TGTGCCAGCAGTTACCGGGGGGGCTATGGCTACACCTTC. The V gene is TRBV6-5, the J gene TRBJ1-2; perhaps TRBD1 as D (5 bases). The CDR3 has 13 amino acids. The germline V gene has CDR1 MNHEY and CDR2 SVGAGI. Deletions cut 2 bases from V and 4 bases from J, with 8 bases between.

J is TRBJ1-1 and V is TRBV28; 7 nucleotides match TRBD1. The ends lost 7 bases at V and 4 bases at J; junction bases unmatched: 9. The CDR3 spans 14 residues. Germline V gene sequence: CDR1 MDHEN, CDR2 SYDVKM. This chain's CDR3 is CASNPGGVTTEAFF. The DNA of the CDR3 is TGTGCCAGCAACCCAGGGGGAGTGACCACTGAAGCTTTCTTT.

This clone was recorded only once. This CDR3 is also generated by other DNA sequences in the sample. The CDR3 sequence is CASSLTNMNTEAFF. CDR3 DNA: TGCGCCAGCAGCTTGACAAATATGAACACTGAAGCTTTCTTT. V usage is TRBV5-1 and J usage is TRBJ1-1, with D hard to call. This CDR3 comprises 14 residues. V shed 1 base and J shed 0 bases, with 7 bases lying between them. CDR1 is SGHRS and CDR2 is YFSETQ in the germline V gene. Using reference TRBV5-1 and TRBJ1-1 for the parts outside the CDR3, the full variable domain is KAGVTQTPRYLIKTRGQQVTLSCSPISGHRSVSWYQQTPGQGLQFLFEYFSETQRNKGNFPGRFSGRQFSNSRSEMNVSTLELGDSALYLCASSLTNMNTEAFFGQGTRLTVV.

The J gene is TRBJ2-7, the V gene TRBV5-6; 7 bases are shared with TRBD1. CDR3 length equals 16 residues. The V and J ends lost 2 bases and 5 bases, in that order; junction bases with no gene match: 13. Germline-derived CDR1 and CDR2 are SGHDT and YYEEEE. Here the CDR3 reads CASSLAHRGPLNEQYF. The CDR3 DNA reads TGTGCCAGCAGCTTAGCTCACAGGGGCCCCTTGAACGAGCAGTACTTC.

The chain joins TRBV6-1 to TRBJ2-7; possibly TRBD2 for D (5 bases). The CDR3 sequence is 11 residues long. Germline loops: CDR1 MNHNS, CDR2 SASEGT. CDR3 sequence: CALGLNYEQYF. The CDR3 DNA sequence: TGTGCGCTTGGACTCAACTACGAGCAGTACTTC.

The rearrangement uses TRBV11-2 and TRBJ2-7; D is undetermined. The ends were cut back, 1 base at V and 6 bases at J, with 4 bases in the middle. CDR3 size: 11 residues. Germline-derived CDR1 and CDR2 are SGHAT and FQNNGV. The CDR3 loop is CASSLGIEQYF. The CDR3 nucleotides read TGTGCCAGCAGCTTAGGTATCGAGCAGTACTTC.

The chain employs TRBV30 and TRBJ1-1, with 7 bases identical to TRBD1. There are 13 residues in the CDR3. V was pared by 1 base and J by 5 bases, with 4 bases of the junction left unmatched. Germline loops: CDR1 GTSNPN, CDR2 SVGIG (reference sequence). The CDR3 region is CAWSGQGETEAFF. CDR3 in DNA: TGTGCCTGGAGTGGACAGGGAGAGACTGAAGCTTTCTTT.

J is TRBJ1-2 and V is TRBV19, with D hard to call. V was pared by 5 bases and J by 2 bases, with 15 bases between. The V gene's germline CDR1 is LNHDA and CDR2 SQIVND (reference sequence). The CDR3 totals 15 residues. CDR3 sequence: CASSVPATGNYGYTF. The DNA of the CDR3 is TGTGCCAGTAGTGTCCCCGCGACCGGGAACTATGGCTACACCTTC.

This chain joins TRBV30 and TRBJ1-2; unclear D gene. Germline V gene data show CDR1 as GTSNPN and CDR2 as SVGIG (reference sequence). Trimming left V 2 bases short and J 8 bases short, with 18 bases between. The CDR3 loop spans 14 amino acids. CDR3 coding DNA: TGTGCCTGGAGTACCACCGGGCTCACAAGAGGCTACACCTTC. This sequence encodes CAWSTTGLTRGYTF.

This chain connects TRBV28 to TRBJ1-2; a weak D match, TRBD1 (5 bases). The CDR3 has 13 amino acids. Germline assignment: CDR1 MDHEN and CDR2 SYDVKM. Trimming stripped 4 bases from V and 8 bases from J, with 14 bases between. Written as DNA, the CDR3 is TGTGCCAGCAGTTCAGGGCCAGTTCGGGGCTACACCTTC. Translating it yields CASSSGPVRGYTF.

The chain has TRBV6-1 and TRBJ2-3; D is uncertain. V was clipped by 5 bases and J by 4 bases, with 7 bases between them. The CDR3 sequence is 12 residues long. Per the germline V gene, CDR1 is MNHNS and CDR2 is SASEGT. CDR3 DNA sequence: TGTGCCAGCAGTTCTGCAGCAGATACGCAGTATTTT. It is translated as CASSSAADTQYF.

The J gene is TRBJ2-7, the V gene TRBV6-6, with 8 bases lining up with TRBD2. This CDR3 region has 15 residues. Germline V gives CDR1 MNHNY, CDR2 SVGAGI (reference sequence). The ends lost 6 bases at V and 0 bases at J; junction bases unmatched: 7. CDR3 coding DNA: TGTGCCAGCAGCCAAGCGGGGGCTTTCTCCTACGAGCAGTACTTC. Encoded protein: CASSQAGAFSYEQYF.

The V gene is TRBV2, the J gene TRBJ2-2, with D tentatively TRBD1 (5 bases). With 6 bases removed from V and 5 bases from J, the gap between germline ends came to 10 bases. The CDR3 spans 13 residues. Germline CDR1 is SNHLY and CDR2 is FYNNEI. The CDR3 DNA follows: TGTGCCAGCAGGGTTGACAGAACCGGGGAGCTGTTTTTT. Translating it yields CASRVDRTGELFF.

This chain links TRBV28 with TRBJ2-3; TRBD1 might be the D (5 bases). Germline CDR1 and CDR2: MDHEN and SYDVKM. This CDR3 has 15 residues. V was clipped by 6 bases and J by 1 base, with 14 bases between them. The CDR3 DNA reads as TGTGCCAGCAGCAGGGCCCTAAAGGGCACAGATACGCAGTATTTT. As protein: CASSRALKGTDTQYF.

The CDR3 DNA reads TGTGCCAGCAGCCCCTCAGGCGGGAGACTCTTCTTC. It codes for CASSPSGGRLFF. This chain joins TRBV5-6 and TRBJ2-1, with 7 bases matching TRBD2. The CDR3 is made up of 12 amino acids. Germline CDR1 reads SGHDT; CDR2 reads YYEEEE. V lost 4 bases, J lost 16 bases, and 11 bases stayed unmatched.

The rearrangement uses TRBV29-1 and TRBJ2-1, with 9 positions matching TRBD2. The CDR3 is 14 amino acids. With 8 bases clipped from V and 3 bases from J, the junction kept 8 bases outside the gene matches. Per the germline V gene, CDR1 is SQVTM and CDR2 is ANQGSEA. The CDR3 loop is CSPTRAGGYNEQFF. The CDR3 bases are TGCAGCCCTACTCGAGCGGGAGGCTACAATGAGCAGTTCTTC.